These T cell receptor beta chains were read from a single sample in a study of cytomegalovirus exposure and HLA in healthy donors. Data came from immunoSEQ multiplex PCR; TCRdb stores just in-frame clones and leaves some out. The sample consists of about 120,000 clones, 60% to 85% of them appearing once. The specimen was PBMCs. The receptors stem from a woman aged 40 to 49 in good health and CMV-seropositive. CDR3s leave out the opening cysteine and the closing phenylalanine or tryptophan. Clone size appears in some rows only: once, few, many, or a class for an expanded clone.

V | size | CDR3
TRBV27 | - | ASSLTGTSLREQY
TRBV12-5 | - | ASGLGQGNTEAF
TRBV5-6 | - | ASSVRDRGGIHYGYT
TRBV27 | - | ASRAGTGLNEQF
TRBV2 | - | ASSVGNSSPLH
TRBV25-1 | - | ASSDTQGIVSSPLH
TRBV5-6 | - | ASSFGTSSTEQY
TRBV29-1 | - | SVVWTRREKETQY
TRBV6-6 | - | ASSYSRTGEGGYT
TRBV5-1 | - | ASSSGGTLTEAF
TRBV5-8 | - | ASSLGGESEAF
TRBV27 | few | ASSLSRRSNGYT
TRBV6-5 | - | ASRGAGTSHEQY
TRBV19 | - | ASTPGVRPNTEAF
TRBV27 | - | ASSLSSGGLAF
TRBV6-1 | - | ASSRSGTTYNEQF
TRBV30 | few | AWSLTGGLEAF
TRBV30 | once | AWRTSAETQY
TRBV27 | few | ASGILQGAPQPQH
TRBV19 | few | ASSISGVLYT
TRBV6-6 | - | ASSYPTGTNYGYT
TRBV6-1 | - | ALKAGGPYEQY
TRBV5-1 | - | ASSTGQGRADTQY
TRBV4-1 | - | ASSQGGRDTQY
TRBV19 | - | ASSPQENTEAF
TRBV5-1 | - | ASRGGVQEAF
TRBV2 | - | ASRSYQGLAGWDEQF
TRBV9 | - | ASSAGGSEAGIQY
TRBV6-5 | - | ASSYAGPLNEQF
TRBV4-1 | - | ASSQEGSGRGTDTQY
TRBV7-9 | once | ASSRTADEQY
TRBV7-8 | - | ASSPGQGTKNEQF
TRBV11-2 | - | ASSFPYTDTQY
TRBV5-1 | once | ASSLEQGYEQY
TRBV7-8 | - | ASSPSGTANSPLH
TRBV5-1 | once | ASSSHNREGNYGYT
TRBV9 | - | ASSVRGTNEKLF
TRBV9 | once | ASSVVDSPTGELF
TRBV9 | - | ASSPLAVTYEQY
TRBV19 | - | ASSVTGAAEAF
TRBV27 | few | ASSNGDLPYEQY
TRBV10-3 | - | AIGLGETQY
TRBV6-6 | - | ASRPYRGGTEAF
TRBV7-8 | - | ASSLDGSQETQY
TRBV21-1 | - | ASGFGGGYRETQY